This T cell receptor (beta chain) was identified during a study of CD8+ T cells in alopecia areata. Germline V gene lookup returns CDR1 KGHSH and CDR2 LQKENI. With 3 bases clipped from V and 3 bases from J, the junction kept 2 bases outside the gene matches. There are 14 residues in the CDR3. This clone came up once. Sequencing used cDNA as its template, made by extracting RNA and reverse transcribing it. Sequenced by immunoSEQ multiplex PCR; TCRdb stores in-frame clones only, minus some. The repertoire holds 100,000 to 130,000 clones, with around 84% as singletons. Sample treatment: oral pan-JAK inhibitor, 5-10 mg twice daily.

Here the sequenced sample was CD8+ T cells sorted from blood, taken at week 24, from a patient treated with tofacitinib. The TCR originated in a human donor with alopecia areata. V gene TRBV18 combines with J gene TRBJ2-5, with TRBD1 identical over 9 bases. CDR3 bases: TGTGCCAGCTCACCCTGGACAGGGGAAGAGACCCAGTACTTC. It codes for CASSPWTGEETQYF.